The 19 T cell receptor beta chains below all came from one sample that was sequenced in a study of response to subunit inactivated influenza vaccine. From the RT-PCR reads, TCRdb called clonotypes with MiXCR, one entry per CDR3 protein. The sample lists 500,000 to 600,000 distinct CDR3 sequences; approximately 11% were seen once. The sample was also linked to a second study, of T cells expressing NK-cell markers. That study adds: UMIs were included in TCR beta cDNA generated by 5'RACE template switching.

The specimen comprised PBMCs from blood, sampled on the day of vaccination. The receptors here all came from a man in his fifties or sixties who received an inactivated influenza vaccine.

This clonotype was counted ten times or more. The gene calls are TRBV9 and TRBJ2-1, with TRBD1 matching 12 bases. The CDR3 runs 17 residues. Germline-derived CDR1 and CDR2 are SGDLS and YYNGEE. Germline trimming cut 2 bases from V and 3 bases from J; bases unmatched to any gene: 6. CDR3 loop: CASSVGTGGVGYNEQFF. CDR3 DNA sequence: TGTGCCAGCAGCGTGGGGACAGGGGGCGTTGGCTACAATGAGCAGTTCTTC.

This clonotype was recorded a few times. The genes are TRBV7-8 and TRBJ1-5, with D possibly being TRBD1 (5 bases). Germline V gene sequence: CDR1 SGHVS, CDR2 FQNEAQ. The V end was cut by 5 bases, the J end by 2 bases, with 13 bases between. The CDR3 loop spans 15 amino acids. CDR3 amino acids: CASSRGSRGNQPQHF. CDR3 nucleotide sequence: TGTGCCAGCAGCCGGGGGTCACGCGGCAATCAGCCCCAGCATTTT.

Remarks on this clonotype: The junction and the germline gene differ at one end; a read error may be behind it. This sequence joins TRBV12-3 or TRBV12-4 and TRBJ2-3; 9 bases align to TRBD2. The CDR3 extends over 15 amino acids. The CDR3 loop is CASSLNSGGTDTQCF. CDR3 nucleotides: TGTGCCAGCAGTTTAAATAGCGGGGGCACAGATACGCAGTGTTTT.

The CDR3 spells CASSSGVGGELFF. The CDR3 region has the DNA TGTGCCAGCAGCTCAGGGGTTGGCGGGGAGCTGTTTTTT. This sequence joins TRBV7-3 and TRBJ2-2, with D tentatively TRBD1 (6 bases). The CDR3 is made up of 13 amino acids. From germline, CDR1 is SGHTA and CDR2 FQGTGA. V was clipped by 4 bases and J by 7 bases, with 10 bases between them.

The chain links TRBV20-1 to TRBJ2-7, with a tentative D call TRBD2 (5 bases). V lost 0 bases, J lost 2 bases, and 8 bases lay in between. Germline V gene sequence: CDR1 DFQATT, CDR2 SNEGSKA (reference sequence). The CDR3 sequence is 13 residues long. The CDR3 region is CSARDTRAYEQYF. CDR3 coding DNA: TGCAGTGCTAGAGATACGAGGGCCTACGAGCAGTACTTC.

The CDR3 DNA sequence: TGTGCCTGGAGCGCAGGACTAGCGGGTTACGAGCAGTACTTC. It specifies CAWSAGLAGYEQYF. The chain employs TRBV30 and TRBJ2-7, with TRBD2 identical over 11 bases. V dropped 3 bases and J dropped 4; count of bases not matched to a gene: 5. Germline-derived CDR1 and CDR2 are GTSNPN and SVGIG (reference sequence). This CDR3 spans 14 amino acids.

This clonotype has a handful of counts. The genes are TRBV9 and TRBJ2-1; TRBD2 might be the D (5 bases). The CDR3 length is 15 residues. Germline CDR1 is SGDLS and CDR2 is YYNGEE. V lost 2 bases and J lost 0, with 9 bases in between. CDR3 sequence reads: CASSVSSGSYNEQFF. The DNA for the CDR3 is TGTGCCAGCAGCGTTTCAAGCGGCTCCTACAATGAGCAGTTCTTC. The full variable domain, its missing parts supplied by reference TRBV9 and TRBJ2-1, is DSGVTQTPKHLITATGQRVTLRCSPRSGDLSVYWYQQSLDQGLQFLIQYYNGEERAKGNILERFSAQQFPDLHSELNLSSLELGDSALYFCASSVSSGSYNEQFFGPGTRLTVL.

The genes are TRBV5-4 and TRBJ2-5; 9 nucleotides match TRBD1. The CDR3 runs to 16 residues. J gave up 4 bases and V 4 bases, and 11 bases lay outside the gene matches. CDR1 is SGHNT, CDR2 YYREEE, per germline (reference sequence). The DNA of the CDR3 is TGTGCCAGCAGCCCGAGACAGGGGGGTAGTGGAGAGACCCAGTACTTC. Residues: CASSPRQGGSGETQYF.

In the case of this clonotype: This could be a read error, since a much larger clone is one nucleotide away. This rearrangement joins TRBV7-6 to TRBJ2-3; TRBD2 agrees at 8 bases. Germline V gene lookup returns CDR1 SGHVS and CDR2 FNYEAQ. CDR3 length: 15 amino acids. J was trimmed by 2 bases and V by 1 base; bases with no gene match: 2. The CDR3: CASSLELAVTDTQYF. CDR3 coding DNA: TGTGCCAGCAGCTTAGAACTAGCGGTCACAGATACGCAGTATTTT.

This clonotype was seen ten or more times. V gene TRBV7-8 combines with J gene TRBJ1-1; D gene ambiguous. V lost 2 bases to trimming and J lost 2 bases, with 6 bases between them. Germline CDR1 SGHVS, CDR2 FQNEAQ. The CDR3 consists of 13 residues. The DNA for the CDR3 is TGTGCCAGCAGCTTACCCGTTAACACTGAAGCTTTCTTT. It translates to CASSLPVNTEAFF.

This clonotype turned up a few times. CDR3 DNA sequence: TGTGCCAGCAGTTACTCCATTTCTCTAGGGAGGGACGAAAAACTGTTTTTT. Translation: CASSYSISLGRDEKLFF. The rearrangement links TRBV6-5 to TRBJ1-4; possible D gene TRBD1, 5 bases. Trimming stripped 0 bases from V and 8 bases from J, with 19 bases between. There are 17 residues in the CDR3. Germline V gene sequence: CDR1 MNHEY, CDR2 SVGAGI.

This clonotype was found a few times. This chain uses TRBV5-4 with TRBJ1-4, with D possibly TRBD1 on 6 matching bases. The CDR3 runs to 15 residues. V lost 4 bases to trimming and J lost 3 bases, with 13 bases between them. Germline V gene lookup returns CDR1 SGHNT and CDR2 YYREEE (reference sequence). The CDR3 is CASSETGLANEKLFF. CDR3 nucleotides: TGTGCCAGCAGCGAAACAGGGCTCGCTAATGAAAAACTGTTTTTT.

The J gene is TRBJ2-1, the V gene TRBV27; weak D call: TRBD1 (6 bases). Per the germline V gene, CDR1 is MNHEY and CDR2 is SMNVEV (reference sequence). Trimming took off 5 bases at V and 14 bases at J, with 19 bases between the two ends. The CDR3 totals 13 residues. CDR3 bases: TGTGCCAGCAGTAAACGGGACACCTTACAGGAGTTCTTC. Its translation is CASSKRDTLQEFF.

The V call is TRBV18, the J call TRBJ2-2, with a weak D call TRBD2 (5 bases). This CDR3 spans 16 amino acids. Germline V gene sequence: CDR1 KGHSH, CDR2 LQKENI. Trimming took off 3 bases at V and 5 bases at J, with 16 bases between the two ends. The CDR3 DNA follows: TGTGCCAGCTCACCGGACCGGGGAAGATGGACCGGGGAGCTGTTTTTT. This encodes CASSPDRGRWTGELFF.

This clonotype was picked up a small number of times. CDR3 in amino acids: CASSVGLPNEKLFF. CDR3 in DNA: TGTGCCAGCAGCGTGGGACTCCCTAATGAAAAACTGTTTTTT. The chain recombines TRBV12-3 or TRBV12-4 with TRBJ1-4, with D perhaps matching TRBD1 (5 bases). This CDR3 has 14 residues. V shed 6 bases and J shed 3 bases, with 11 bases lying between them.

V is TRBV19 and J is TRBJ2-2; D may correspond to TRBD1 or TRBD2 (5 bases each). CDR3 length: 15 residues. Per germline, CDR1 LNHDA and CDR2 SQIVND (reference sequence). The V and J ends lost 6 bases and 0 bases respectively, with 11 bases between them. The CDR3 spells CASRKPGPNTGELFF. In DNA, the CDR3 is TGTGCCAGTAGGAAACCGGGACCGAACACCGGGGAGCTGTTTTTT.

This clonotype was detected many times. The chain employs TRBV5-1 and TRBJ2-1, with 8 bases matching TRBD2. With 3 bases clipped from V and 4 bases from J, the junction kept 6 bases outside the gene matches. The germline gives CDR1 SGHRS, CDR2 YFSETQ. The CDR3 runs 15 residues. The CDR3 spells CASSSTGGGYNEQFF. The CDR3 DNA reads TGCGCCAGCAGCTCCACTGGCGGGGGGTACAATGAGCAGTTCTTC.

This clonotype has just one count. The chain is built from TRBV7-2 and TRBJ2-7; possibly TRBD1 for D (6 bases). CDR1 and CDR2 (germline): SGHTA, FQGNSA. Trimming left V 5 bases short and J 3 bases short, with 17 bases between. This CDR3 is built from 15 residues. The CDR3 here is CASSPAGLRGYEQYF. The CDR3 DNA follows: TGTGCCAGCAGCCCCGCCGGGCTCAGGGGCTACGAGCAGTACTTC.

This chain links TRBV7-6 with TRBJ2-2; D call uncertain. The germline V gene has CDR1 SGHVS and CDR2 FNYEAQ. The CDR3 runs to 14 residues. Trimming removed 1 base from V and 6 bases from J, with 9 bases in between. The CDR3 nucleotides read TGTGCCAGCAGCTTAGAGATAGAGCCCGGGGAGCTGTTTTTT. It codes for CASSLEIEPGELFF.